Following are 24 T cell receptor beta chains from one sample sequenced in a study of cytomegalovirus exposure and HLA in healthy donors. 60 Vbeta and 13 Jbeta primers were used in PCR. Repertoires were generated with immunoSEQ multiplex PCR, while TCRdb's copy carries only in-frame clones and drops some. The sample yields roughly 180,000 clones, roughly 84% seen once. What was sequenced was PBMCs. Source of these receptors: a male donor in good health and CMV-seronegative.

A single count supports this clone. V gene TRBV7-9 combines with J gene TRBJ2-7; possible D gene TRBD2, 5 bases. V dropped 8 bases and J dropped 3 bases, with 29 bases sitting between them. The CDR3 runs to 18 residues. Germline V lookup: CDR1 SEHNR, CDR2 FQNEAQ (reference sequence). The chain's CDR3 is CASGSSVRHKAGGYEQYF. In DNA, the CDR3 is TGTGCCAGCGGAAGTTCGGTCCGCCACAAGGCCGGAGGCTACGAGCAGTACTTC.

The chain couples TRBV30 to TRBJ2-7, with D possibly matching TRBD2 (6 bases). V lost 8 bases, J lost 3 bases, and 17 bases lay in between. Germline V gene data show CDR1 as GTSNPN and CDR2 as SVGIG (reference sequence). The length of the CDR3 is 13 residues. The CDR3 nucleotides read TGTGCCCGTTCCCGCGGGGTCAACTACGAGCAGTACTTC. Encoded protein: CARSRGVNYEQYF.

This clone was counted once. This chain joins TRBV2 and TRBJ2-3; TRBD2 matches 14 bases. The CDR3 runs 17 residues. V lost 7 bases to trimming and J lost 0 bases; unmatched junction nucleotides: 6. Germline CDR1 and CDR2: SNHLY and FYNNEI. The CDR3 protein is CASNGGLAGVSTDTQYF. The DNA for the CDR3 is TGTGCCAGCAATGGGGGACTAGCGGGGGTTAGCACAGATACGCAGTATTTT.

Only a few counts were recorded for this clone. In DNA form, the CDR3 reads TGCGCCAGCAGCCCACCCGACAGGGACCAAGAGACCCAGTACTTC. Translation gives CASSPPDRDQETQYF. This chain links TRBV4-1 with TRBJ2-5, with TRBD1 matching 7 bases. This CDR3 is 15 amino acids long. Germline V gene lookup returns CDR1 MGHRA and CDR2 YSYEKL. V lost 4 bases to trimming and J lost 0 bases; unmatched junction nucleotides: 5.

This rearrangement joins TRBV6-1 to TRBJ1-1; possible D gene TRBD1, 6 bases. The V end lost 8 bases, the J end lost 3 bases, and 13 bases lay between the germline ends. Germline CDR1 reads MNHNS; CDR2 reads SASEGT. CDR3 size: 13 residues. Here the CDR3 reads CASDRPRDTEAFF. The CDR3 nucleotides read TGTGCCAGCGACAGGCCGAGGGACACTGAAGCTTTCTTT.

V and J are TRBV5-1 and TRBJ1-3; the D gene is possibly TRBD1 (5 bases). Trimming stripped 3 bases from V and 4 bases from J, with 14 bases between. Germline CDR1 SGHRS, CDR2 YFSETQ. The CDR3 consists of 15 residues. The CDR3 nucleotides are TGCGCCAGCAGCTCTACTCAGGGAAGGGGAAACACCATATATTTT. Protein sequence: CASSSTQGRGNTIYF. Filled out from reference TRBV5-1 and TRBJ1-3, the complete variable domain reads KAGVTQTPRYLIKTRGQQVTLSCSPISGHRSVSWYQQTPGQGLQFLFEYFSETQRNKGNFPGRFSGRQFSNSRSEMNVSTLELGDSALYLCASSSTQGRGNTIYFGEGSWLTVV.

This clone came up a few times. This chain connects TRBV7-6 to TRBJ2-2; D gene ambiguous. Trimming took off 0 bases at V and 1 base at J, with 9 bases between the two ends. Germline CDR1 reads SGHVS; CDR2 reads FNYEAQ. The CDR3 sequence is 16 residues long. Here the CDR3 DNA reads TGTGCCAGCAGCTTAGCTAGCTCGGGGAACACCGGGGAGCTGTTTTTT. The encoded protein is CASSLASSGNTGELFF.

The rearrangement links TRBV21-1 to TRBJ2-5; the table's D call TRBD2 went unverified against the DNA. TRBV21-1 is a known pseudogene. This CDR3 comprises 24 residues. The CDR3 region is CASSKFITQTGLAGGPKYQETQYF. CDR3 sequence (DNA): TGTGCCAGCAGCAAGTTTATAACCCAGACCGGACTAGCGGGAGGGCCCAAATACCAAGAGACCCAGTACTTC.

The J gene is TRBJ1-1, the V gene TRBV20-1; D is uncertain. This CDR3 spans 11 amino acids. The germline V and J ends were trimmed by 6 bases and 5 bases, with 10 bases remaining between them. The germline V gene has CDR1 DFQATT and CDR2 SNEGSKA (reference sequence). The CDR3 bases are TGCAGTGCCTCCCGGGGAACTGAAGCTTTCTTT. Translated, it gives CSASRGTEAFF.

This chain uses TRBV9 with TRBJ2-1; 11 bases are a match to TRBD1. With 3 bases clipped from V and 1 base from J, the junction kept 6 bases outside the gene matches. Per the germline V gene, CDR1 is SGDLS and CDR2 is YYNGEE. This CDR3 is built from 17 residues. CDR3 DNA sequence: TGTGCCAGCAGCGCCGGACAGGGGGCTTATTCCTACAATGAGCAGTTCTTC. This encodes CASSAGQGAYSYNEQFF.

This rearrangement joins TRBV6-5 to TRBJ2-7; 8 bases fit TRBD2. V lost 2 bases and J lost 2; bases outside the gene matches: 8. CDR1 is MNHEY and CDR2 is SVGAGI in the germline V gene. This CDR3 is 16 amino acids long. Written as DNA, the CDR3 is TGTGCCAGCAGTTACACCAGCTTCGGGGGGGCCTACGAGCAGTACTTC. This gives the protein CASSYTSFGGAYEQYF.

The chain recombines TRBV5-1 with TRBJ2-1; TRBD2 is a possible D gene (6 bases). The CDR3 runs 15 residues. V dropped 0 bases and J dropped 0 bases, with 7 bases sitting between them. The germline V gene has CDR1 SGHRS and CDR2 YFSETQ. CDR3 amino acids: CASSLGLDSYNEQFF. Here the CDR3 DNA reads TGCGCCAGCAGCTTGGGACTAGACTCCTACAATGAGCAGTTCTTC.

The V gene is TRBV5-4, the J gene TRBJ2-3; TRBD2 might be the D (6 bases). Germline loops: CDR1 SGHNT, CDR2 YYREEE (reference sequence). The CDR3 spans 17 residues. Trimming removed 1 base at V and 1 base at J, with 16 bases between. CDR3 region: CASSLSIGTPGTDTQYF. The CDR3 nucleotides read TGTGCCAGCAGCTTGTCTATCGGGACTCCCGGCACAGATACGCAGTATTTT.

V is TRBV7-6 and J is TRBJ2-5, with 8 positions matching TRBD2. Per the germline V gene, CDR1 is SGHVS and CDR2 is FNYEAQ. With V trimmed by 5 bases and J by 4 bases, 12 bases remained unmatched. This CDR3 region has 16 residues. In DNA form, the CDR3 reads TGTGCCAGCAGCCCGAACCCCCAGACTAGCGCAGAGACCCAGTACTTC. Its protein product is CASSPNPQTSAETQYF.

This clone has a single count. The chain uses TRBV19 and TRBJ1-1; D not resolved. The germline gives CDR1 LNHDA, CDR2 SQIVND (reference sequence). Trimming pared 8 bases from V and 5 bases from J, leaving 18 bases between. The CDR3 is made up of 14 amino acids. CDR3 nucleotide sequence: TGTGCCAGTTCCGGGCCTCTGCCGGGGACTGAAGCTTTCTTT. Amino acid sequence: CASSGPLPGTEAFF.

The chain carries TRBV18 and TRBJ2-7; 8 bases agree with TRBD1. V lost 6 bases, J lost 2 bases, and 6 bases stayed unmatched. This CDR3 has 14 amino acids. The germline gives CDR1 KGHSH, CDR2 LQKENI. CDR3 sequence reads: CASSGTGYTYEQYF. In DNA, the CDR3 is TGTGCCAGCTCCGGGACAGGTTATACCTACGAGCAGTACTTC.

The chain combines TRBV21-1 with TRBJ1-2; the D call of TRBD1 is as the table states it, not checked on the DNA. TRBV21-1 is noted as a pseudogene. The CDR3 consists of 15 residues. The CDR3 sequence is CASSKAGWALYGYTF. The DNA of the CDR3 is TGTGCCAGCAGCAAAGCAGGATGGGCCCTCTATGGCTACACCTTC.

The chain recombines TRBV5-1 with TRBJ2-7; tentative D call: TRBD1 (7 bases). V lost 0 bases, J lost 4 bases, and 14 bases lay in between. The germline V gene has CDR1 SGHRS and CDR2 YFSETQ. The CDR3 has 15 residues. The CDR3 loop reads CASSLEPSGGYEQYF. In DNA form, the CDR3 reads TGCGCCAGCAGCTTGGAACCCTCAGGGGGGTACGAGCAGTACTTC.

The chain links TRBV9 to TRBJ2-3; 11 bases align to TRBD2. The germline CDR1 and CDR2 sequences are SGDLS and YYNGEE. The J segment lost 6 bases and the V segment lost 4 bases, leaving 10 bases of the junction unmatched. The CDR3 is 16 residues long. The CDR3 here is CASSPTLAGGTDTQYF. In DNA, the CDR3 is TGTGCCAGCAGCCCGACCTTAGCGGGAGGGACCGATACGCAGTATTTT.

The chain couples TRBV27 to TRBJ1-1; D possibly corresponds to TRBD1 (5 bases). Trimming took off 7 bases at V and 1 base at J, with 13 bases between the two ends. CDR3 length: 14 residues. Germline values: CDR1 MNHEY, CDR2 SMNVEV (reference sequence). The CDR3 is CASKPGHPNTEAFF. The CDR3, as DNA: TGTGCCAGCAAACCAGGACACCCGAACACTGAAGCTTTCTTT.

V usage is TRBV2 and J usage is TRBJ2-2; 8 nucleotides align to TRBD1. Per germline, CDR1 SNHLY and CDR2 FYNNEI. After removal of 5 bases from V and 5 bases from J, the junction contained 7 bases not matched to a gene. The CDR3 has 15 amino acids. The CDR3 bases are TGTGCCAGCAGTCGAAATACAGGGGGTACCGGGGAGCTGTTTTTT. It yields the protein CASSRNTGGTGELFF.

The chain links TRBV14 to TRBJ2-1; D is perhaps TRBD2 (7 bases). The CDR3 covers 15 residues. Trimming shortened V by 3 bases and J by 3 bases, and 12 bases separated the two germline ends. Germline CDR1 SGHDN, CDR2 FVKESK. CDR3 sequence (DNA): TGTGCCAGCAGCCAGAGGGGGGGACACTACAATGAGCAGTTCTTC. Protein: CASSQRGGHYNEQFF.

About this clone: Germline is not matched at one junction end, which may reflect a read error. The sample holds other DNA sequences that translate to the same CDR3. The V call is TRBV7-2, the J call TRBJ2-7, with D tentatively TRBD1 (5 bases). CDR1 is SGHTA and CDR2 is FQGNSA in the germline V gene. The CDR3 sequence is 14 residues long. The CDR3 sequence is CASSLAQGNGEQYF. In nucleotides, the CDR3 is TGCGCCAGCAGCTTAGCTCAGGGAAACGGCGAGCAGTACTTC.

The J gene is TRBJ2-5, the V gene TRBV10-1; tentative D call: TRBD1 (8 bases). Looked up from germline, CDR1 is WNHNN and CDR2 is SYGVQD (reference sequence). Trimming took off 3 bases at V and 9 bases at J, with 23 bases between the two ends. The CDR3 runs to 16 residues. The CDR3 is CASSEGGGTGGQAQYF. The CDR3 coding sequence is TGCGCCAGCAGTGAAGGGGGAGGGACGGGGGGACAGGCCCAGTACTTC.